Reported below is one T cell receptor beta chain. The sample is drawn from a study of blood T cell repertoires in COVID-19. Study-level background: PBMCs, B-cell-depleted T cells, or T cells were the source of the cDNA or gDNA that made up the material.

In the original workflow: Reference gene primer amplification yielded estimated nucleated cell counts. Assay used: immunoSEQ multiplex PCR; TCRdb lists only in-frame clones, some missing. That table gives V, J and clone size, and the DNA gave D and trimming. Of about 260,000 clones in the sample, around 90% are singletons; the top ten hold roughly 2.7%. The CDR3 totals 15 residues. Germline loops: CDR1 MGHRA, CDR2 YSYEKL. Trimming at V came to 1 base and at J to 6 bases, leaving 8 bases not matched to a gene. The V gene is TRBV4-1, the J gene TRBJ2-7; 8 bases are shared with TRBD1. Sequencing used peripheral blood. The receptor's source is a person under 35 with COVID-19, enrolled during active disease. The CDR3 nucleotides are TGCGCCAGCAGCCAAGTCTATTGGCAGGGGGCCGAGCAGTACTTC. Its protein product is CASSQVYWQGAEQYF.